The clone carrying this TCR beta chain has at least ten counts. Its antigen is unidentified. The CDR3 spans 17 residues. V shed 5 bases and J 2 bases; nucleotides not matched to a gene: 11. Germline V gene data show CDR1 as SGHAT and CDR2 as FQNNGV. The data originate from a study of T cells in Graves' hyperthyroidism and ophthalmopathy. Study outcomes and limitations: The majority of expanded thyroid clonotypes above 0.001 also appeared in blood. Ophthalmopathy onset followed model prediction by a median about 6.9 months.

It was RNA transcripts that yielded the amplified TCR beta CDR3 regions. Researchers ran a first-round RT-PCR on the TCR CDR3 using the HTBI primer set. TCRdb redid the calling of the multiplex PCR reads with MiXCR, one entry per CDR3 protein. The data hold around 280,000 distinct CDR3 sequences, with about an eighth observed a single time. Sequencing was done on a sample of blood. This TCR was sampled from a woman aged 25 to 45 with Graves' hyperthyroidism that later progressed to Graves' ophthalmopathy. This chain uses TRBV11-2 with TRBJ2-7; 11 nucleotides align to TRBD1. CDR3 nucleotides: TGTGCCAGCAGCCCCGGGACAGGGGGGGTGAGAACCTACGAGCAGTACTTC. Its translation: CASSPGTGGVRTYEQYF.